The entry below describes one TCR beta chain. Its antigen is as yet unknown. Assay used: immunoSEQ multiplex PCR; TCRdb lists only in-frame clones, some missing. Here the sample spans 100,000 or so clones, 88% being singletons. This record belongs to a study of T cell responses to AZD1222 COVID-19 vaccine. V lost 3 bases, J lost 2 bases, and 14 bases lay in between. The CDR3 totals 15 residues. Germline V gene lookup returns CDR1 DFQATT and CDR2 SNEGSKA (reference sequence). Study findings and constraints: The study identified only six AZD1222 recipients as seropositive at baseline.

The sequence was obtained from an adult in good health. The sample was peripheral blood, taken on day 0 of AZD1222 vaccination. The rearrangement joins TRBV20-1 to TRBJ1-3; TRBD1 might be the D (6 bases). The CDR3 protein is CSASFYRAPGNTIYF. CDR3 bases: TGCAGTGCTAGTTTCTACAGGGCGCCTGGAAACACCATATATTTT.